This record concerns one TCR beta chain sequence. Antigen specificity is unknown. Here immunoSEQ multiplex PCR was the method, and the copy in TCRdb shows in-frame clones only, minus some. The data contain around 30,000 clones, under 95% of them seen just once; the ten biggest clones take up around 0.73%. This specimen comes from a study of T cells in localized non-small cell lung cancer. Study-level findings and limits: Out of the top 100 tumor clones, a median around 50 were seen in adjacent lung. The study found T cell clonality highest in uninvolved adjacent lung, above tumor. Multi-region tumor sequencing was not done, so intratumor heterogeneity could not be excluded.

The CDR3 is 16 residues long. With 2 bases removed from V and 2 bases from J, the gap between germline ends came to 16 bases. Germline V gene sequence: CDR1 MNHNY, CDR2 SVGAGI (reference sequence). The sample in question was peripheral blood, obtained before any cancer treatment. The sequence was collected from a woman between 40 and 69 years old with stage I lung adenocarcinoma. V and J are TRBV6-6 and TRBJ2-7; perhaps D is TRBD1 or TRBD2 (6 bases each). This CDR3 is CASSYPGGRGTYEQYF. CDR3 sequence (DNA): TGTGCCAGCAGTTACCCCGGGGGCAGGGGCACCTACGAGCAGTACTTC.